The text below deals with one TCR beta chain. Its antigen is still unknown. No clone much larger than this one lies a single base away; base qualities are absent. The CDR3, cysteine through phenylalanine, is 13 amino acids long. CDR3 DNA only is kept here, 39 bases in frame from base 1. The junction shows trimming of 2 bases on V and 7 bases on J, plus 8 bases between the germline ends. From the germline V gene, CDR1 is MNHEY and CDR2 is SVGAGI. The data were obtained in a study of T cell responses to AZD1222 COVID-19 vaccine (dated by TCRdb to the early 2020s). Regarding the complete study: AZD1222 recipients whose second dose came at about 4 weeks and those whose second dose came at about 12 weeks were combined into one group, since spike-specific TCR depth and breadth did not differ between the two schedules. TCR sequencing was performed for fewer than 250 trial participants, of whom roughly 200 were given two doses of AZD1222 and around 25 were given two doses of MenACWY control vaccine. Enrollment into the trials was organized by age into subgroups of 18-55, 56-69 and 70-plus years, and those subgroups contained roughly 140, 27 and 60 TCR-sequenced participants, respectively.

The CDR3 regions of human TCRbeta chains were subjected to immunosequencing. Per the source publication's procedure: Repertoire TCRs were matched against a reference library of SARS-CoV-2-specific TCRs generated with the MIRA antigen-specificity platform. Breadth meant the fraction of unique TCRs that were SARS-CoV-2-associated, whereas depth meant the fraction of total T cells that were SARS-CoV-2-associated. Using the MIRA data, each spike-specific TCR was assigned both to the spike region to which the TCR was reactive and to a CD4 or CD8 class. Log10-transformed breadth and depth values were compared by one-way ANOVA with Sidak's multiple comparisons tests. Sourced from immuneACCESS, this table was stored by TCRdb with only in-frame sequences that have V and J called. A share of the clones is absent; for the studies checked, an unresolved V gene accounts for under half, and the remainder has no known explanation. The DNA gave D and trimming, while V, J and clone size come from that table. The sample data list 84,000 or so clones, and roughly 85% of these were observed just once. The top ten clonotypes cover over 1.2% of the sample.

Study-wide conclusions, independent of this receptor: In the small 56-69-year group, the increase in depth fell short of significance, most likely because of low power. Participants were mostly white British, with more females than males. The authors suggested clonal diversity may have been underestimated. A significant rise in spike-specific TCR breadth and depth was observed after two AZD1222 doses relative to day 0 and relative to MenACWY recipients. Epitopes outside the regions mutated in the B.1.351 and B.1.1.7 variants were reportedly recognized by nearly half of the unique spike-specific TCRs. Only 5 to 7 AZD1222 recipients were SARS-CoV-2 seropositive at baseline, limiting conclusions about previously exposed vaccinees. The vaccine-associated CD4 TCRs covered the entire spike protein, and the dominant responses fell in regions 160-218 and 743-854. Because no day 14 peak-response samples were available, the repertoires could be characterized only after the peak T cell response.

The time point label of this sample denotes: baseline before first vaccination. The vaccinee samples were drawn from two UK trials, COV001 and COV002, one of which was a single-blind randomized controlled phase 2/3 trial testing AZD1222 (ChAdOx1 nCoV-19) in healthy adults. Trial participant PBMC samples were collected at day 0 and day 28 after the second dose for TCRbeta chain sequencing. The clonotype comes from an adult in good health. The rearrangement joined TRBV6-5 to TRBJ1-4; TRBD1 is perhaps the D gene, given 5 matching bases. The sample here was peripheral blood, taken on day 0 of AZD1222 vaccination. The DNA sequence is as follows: TGTGCCAGCAGTTACGAGAGGGGTGAAAAACTGTTTTTT. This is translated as CASSYERGEKLFF.